The source of this T cell receptor (beta chain) is a study of response to subunit inactivated influenza vaccine. Study-level findings and limits: Few additional T cells are recruited per seasonal influenza vaccination, authors suggested.

TCRdb called the RT-PCR reads again in MiXCR, with one record for every CDR3 protein. Here the sample spans approximately 500,000 distinct CDR3 sequences, 14% being singletons. This clonotype was recorded a few times. Its antigen remains unidentified. The origin of this receptor is a man in his fifties or sixties who received an inactivated influenza vaccine. The sequenced sample was PBMCs from blood, obtained about 11 days after vaccination.

Here the CDR3 reads CSASPGTGRTGELFF. The DNA of the CDR3 is TGCAGTGCTAGTCCCGGGACAGGGCGCACCGGGGAGCTGTTTTTT. The chain uses TRBV20-1 and TRBJ2-2; 9 bases agree with TRBD1. V dropped 3 bases and J dropped 4; count of bases not matched to a gene: 6. In germline, CDR1 is DFQATT, CDR2 SNEGSKA (reference sequence). The CDR3 covers 15 residues.